The TCR beta chain described here comes from a study of blood T cell repertoires in COVID-19. Study overall: The study drew acute and convalescent COVID-19 samples from the United States, Italy and Spain.

This clone occurred once. Repertoires were generated with immunoSEQ multiplex PCR, while TCRdb's copy carries only in-frame clones and drops some. Here the sample spans fewer than 300,000 clones, approximately 90% being singletons. V was trimmed by 7 bases and J by 3 bases, leaving 10 bases between them. Germline V gives CDR1 SNHLY, CDR2 FYNNEI. The CDR3 is made up of 14 amino acids. The clonotype comes from a woman aged 25 to 45 with COVID-19, enrolled during active disease. The V gene is TRBV2, the J gene TRBJ1-6; possible D gene TRBD1, 6 bases. The sample was peripheral blood. CDR3 in amino acids: CASTTGIYNSPLHF. The CDR3 coding sequence is TGTGCCAGCACCACAGGGATCTATAATTCACCCCTCCACTTT.